One sample yielded the 27 T cell receptor beta chains listed below, sequenced in a study of cytotoxic CD8 clonotypes in ibrutinib-treated CLL. Produced via immunoSEQ multiplex PCR; TCRdb's table is partial and in-frame only. The sample lists roughly 170,000 clones, roughly 80% seen once, with about 4.5% in the top ten. This specimen consisted of PBMCs, obtained after 24 months of ibrutinib treatment. The receptors shown here come from a human donor with chronic lymphocytic leukemia.

The J gene is TRBJ2-7, the V gene TRBV6-5, with D possibly called TRBD1 or TRBD2 (5 bases each). V lost 5 bases, J lost 4 bases, and 15 bases lay in between. The CDR3 sequence is 14 residues long. Germline loops: CDR1 MNHEY, CDR2 SVGAGI. CDR3 sequence: CASSPPGPGYEQYF. The DNA of the CDR3 is TGTGCCAGCAGTCCCCCGGGGCCGGGTTACGAGCAGTACTTC.

The V and J genes are TRBV9 and TRBJ2-4; D might be TRBD2 (6 bases). The CDR3 is made up of 17 amino acids. V was cut by 3 bases and J by 6 bases, with 22 bases left in between. Germline loops: CDR1 SGDLS, CDR2 YYNGEE. For the CDR3, the DNA is TGTGCCAGCAGCGACTATTCAGGGACGGGAGTAGGAAACATTCAGTACTTC. As protein: CASSDYSGTGVGNIQYF.

The V gene is TRBV10-2, the J gene TRBJ1-2, with 7 bases aligning to TRBD1. CDR1 is WSHSY, CDR2 SAAADI, per germline. This CDR3 is 14 amino acids long. Unmatched junction bases numbered 3, after V lost 3 bases and J lost 2 bases. The CDR3 loop is CASSDLQGNYGYTF. CDR3 DNA: TGCGCCAGCAGTGACTTACAGGGGAACTATGGCTACACCTTC.

V is TRBV19 and J is TRBJ1-1; D gene ambiguous. The germline gives CDR1 LNHDA, CDR2 SQIVND (reference sequence). This CDR3 has 13 residues. The V end was cut by 3 bases, the J end by 1 base, with 6 bases between. The DNA for the CDR3 is TGTGCCAGTAGTATGGACCCGAACACTGAAGCTTTCTTT. Encoded protein: CASSMDPNTEAFF.

This chain connects TRBV19 to TRBJ1-1, with a tentative D call TRBD1 (5 bases). V was trimmed by 10 bases and J by 4 bases, leaving 16 bases between them. Germline-derived CDR1 and CDR2 are LNHDA and SQIVND (reference sequence). CDR3 length equals 13 residues. This CDR3 is CATEPREATEAFF. CDR3 nucleotides: TGTGCCACAGAACCCAGGGAGGCCACTGAAGCTTTCTTT.

The chain links TRBV11-2 to TRBJ1-6; D not resolved. Germline CDR1 reads SGHAT; CDR2 reads FQNNGV. Trimming stripped 1 base from V and 3 bases from J, with 10 bases between. The CDR3 has 16 amino acids. The CDR3 region is CASSLGSGNYNSPLHF. The DNA of the CDR3 is TGTGCCAGCAGCTTAGGCAGCGGGAACTATAATTCACCCCTCCACTTT. Combining the CDR3 with reference TRBV11-2 and TRBJ1-6 gives the whole variable domain EAGVAQSPRYKIIEKRQSVAFWCNPISGHATLYWYQQILGQGPKLLIQFQNNGVVDDSQLPKDRFSAERLKGVDSTLKIQPAKLEDSAVYLCASSLGSGNYNSPLHFGNGTRLTVT.

V and J are TRBV5-4 and TRBJ1-5; TRBD1 matches 7 bases. Germline V gene data show CDR1 as SGHNT and CDR2 as YYREEE (reference sequence). V trimming: 2 bases; J trimming: 2 bases; junction bases outside the gene matches: 7. This CDR3 has 16 amino acids. CDR3: CASSFTGEVRNQPQHF. The DNA for the CDR3 is TGTGCCAGCAGCTTTACAGGGGAGGTTCGCAATCAGCCCCAGCATTTT. Full variable domain (remainder filled in from reference TRBV5-4 and TRBJ1-5): ETGVTQSPTHLIKTRGQQVTLRCSSQSGHNTVSWYQQALGQGPQFIFQYYREEENGRGNFPPRFSGLQFPNYSSELNVNALELDDSALYLCASSFTGEVRNQPQHFGDGTRLSIL.

This chain connects TRBV30 to TRBJ2-6; possible D gene TRBD2, 6 bases. Between the trimmed V and J ends, which lost 3 bases and 0 bases, there was a span of 9 bases. This CDR3 comprises 15 residues. Germline CDR1 GTSNPN, CDR2 SVGIG (reference sequence). CDR3 sequence reads: CAWRLGLSGANVLTF. As DNA, the CDR3 is TGTGCCTGGAGGTTGGGACTCTCTGGGGCCAACGTCCTGACTTTC.

This chain links TRBV6-5 with TRBJ2-7, with TRBD2 matching over 7 bases. The V and J ends lost 2 bases and 3 bases, in that order; junction bases with no gene match: 1. Germline-derived CDR1 and CDR2 are MNHEY and SVGAGI. The CDR3 contains 13 residues. The CDR3 sequence: CASSYRTSYEQYF. In nucleotides, the CDR3 is TGTGCCAGCAGTTACAGGACTAGCTACGAGCAGTACTTC.

V is TRBV29-1 and J is TRBJ2-1; 8 bases are shared with TRBD2. Germline V CDR1 and CDR2: SQVTM, ANQGSEA. Trimming took 4 bases from V and 7 from J; bases not matched to a gene: 6. CDR3 length: 13 amino acids. The CDR3 DNA is TGCAGCGTTGCGGGGGGGCCAGGGAATGAGCAGTTCTTC. Translation gives CSVAGGPGNEQFF.

This chain joins TRBV5-1 and TRBJ2-1; 7 positions agree with TRBD1. V was pared by 1 base and J by 2 bases, with 3 bases of the junction left unmatched. The V gene's germline CDR1 is SGHRS and CDR2 YFSETQ. CDR3 length equals 15 residues. CDR3 bases: TGCGCCAGCAGCTTGACCAGGGGGACCTACAATGAGCAGTTCTTC. Its translation: CASSLTRGTYNEQFF.

The chain is built from TRBV7-2 and TRBJ1-5; maybe TRBD1 (5 bases). The CDR3 has 13 residues. Germline CDR1 reads SGHTA; CDR2 reads FQGNSA. V was trimmed by 5 bases and J by 7 bases, leaving 12 bases between them. The CDR3 reads CASSQTREQPQHF. The CDR3 nucleotides are TGTGCCAGCAGCCAGACCAGGGAACAGCCCCAGCATTTT. Supplemented by reference TRBV7-2 and TRBJ1-5, the full variable domain reads GAGVSQSPSNKVTEKGKDVELRCDPISGHTALYWYRQSLGQGLEFLIYFQGNSAPDKSGLPSDRFSAERTGGSVSTLTIQRTQQEDSAVYLCASSQTREQPQHFGDGTRLSIL.

This chain links TRBV2 with TRBJ1-2; D gene ambiguous. The CDR3 is 15 residues long. Germline CDR1 is SNHLY and CDR2 is FYNNEI. Trimming removed 6 bases at V and 0 bases at J, with 14 bases between. The CDR3 is CASSKTAPSNYGYTF. The DNA of the CDR3 is TGTGCCAGCAGCAAGACGGCCCCGTCTAACTATGGCTACACCTTC.

This clone was observed a single time. The rearrangement links TRBV7-2 to TRBJ2-3; 10 bases are shared with TRBD2. CDR1 is SGHTA, CDR2 FQGNSA, per germline. With V trimmed by 4 bases and J by 1 base, 5 bases remained unmatched. The CDR3 consists of 16 residues. The CDR3 DNA reads TGTGCCAGCAGCTCAGCGGGAGGGGACGGCACAGATACGCAGTATTTT. This codes for CASSSAGGDGTDTQYF.

The chain joins TRBV11-2 to TRBJ2-5; 7 bases align to TRBD2. CDR3 length: 14 amino acids. Germline CDR1 SGHAT, CDR2 FQNNGV. Trimming cost V 6 bases and J 5 bases; bases outside gene matches: 9. This CDR3 reads CASRGAGLLETQYF. The CDR3 region has the DNA TGTGCCAGCAGGGGAGCGGGATTGCTTGAGACCCAGTACTTC.

The rearrangement joins TRBV18 to TRBJ1-1; D might be TRBD1 (6 bases). Germline CDR1 is KGHSH and CDR2 is LQKENI. This CDR3 spans 15 amino acids. Trimming removed 3 bases at V and 2 bases at J, with 13 bases between. The CDR3 bases are TGTGCCAGCTCACCTAGGACAGACTCCAACACTGAAGCTTTCTTT. Its translation is CASSPRTDSNTEAFF.

This chain uses TRBV9 with TRBJ1-3; 7 bases line up with TRBD1. J was trimmed by 0 bases and V by 9 bases; bases with no gene match: 6. Germline CDR1 and CDR2: SGDLS and YYNGEE. The length of the CDR3 is 14 residues. CDR3 protein: CATSRGSSGNTIYF. In nucleotides, the CDR3 is TGTGCCACGTCCAGGGGGAGCTCTGGAAACACCATATATTTT. Together with reference TRBV9 and TRBJ1-3, the CDR3 gives the full variable domain: DSGVTQTPKHLITATGQRVTLRCSPRSGDLSVYWYQQSLDQGLQFLIQYYNGEERAKGNILERFSAQQFPDLHSELNLSSLELGDSALYFCATSRGSSGNTIYFGEGSWLTVV.

The J gene is TRBJ2-5, the V gene TRBV27; possibly TRBD2 for D (7 bases). The CDR3 covers 16 residues. Germline V gives CDR1 MNHEY, CDR2 SMNVEV (reference sequence). V lost 6 bases to trimming and J lost 1 base, with 18 bases between them. CDR3 bases: TGTGCCAGCAGCCCGGATCAAGGGGGGGGCCAAGAGACCCAGTACTTC. Translation: CASSPDQGGGQETQYF.

This clone has only one observation. The rearrangement joins TRBV7-9 to TRBJ1-5; D is possibly TRBD1 (5 bases). Trimming pared 5 bases from V and 11 bases from J, leaving 19 bases between. Germline loops: CDR1 SEHNR, CDR2 FQNEAQ (reference sequence). The CDR3 runs to 14 residues. The CDR3 nucleotides are TGTGCCAGCAGCCCGGGACCGGGTACAAAGTCCCAGCATTTT. This codes for CASSPGPGTKSQHF.

The CDR3, as DNA: TGTGCCAGCAGCCACAGGACAGTGGCTAATGAAAAACTGTTTTTT. Residues: CASSHRTVANEKLFF. This chain links TRBV7-2 with TRBJ1-4, with a weak D call TRBD1 (6 bases). Trimming removed 5 bases at V and 3 bases at J, with 13 bases between. Germline V gene lookup returns CDR1 SGHTA and CDR2 FQGNSA. The CDR3 totals 15 residues.

The V gene is TRBV6-1, the J gene TRBJ2-7; D is uncertain. The CDR3 length is 14 residues. V was clipped by 6 bases and J by 1 base, with 13 bases between them. Germline V gene lookup returns CDR1 MNHNS and CDR2 SASEGT. CDR3 DNA sequence: TGTGCCAGCAGCCCTTCCCCAGGTTCCTACGAGCAGTACTTC. Translated, it gives CASSPSPGSYEQYF.

The chain carries TRBV25-1 and TRBJ1-1, with D possibly being TRBD1 (6 bases). Germline assignment: CDR1 MGHDK and CDR2 SYGVNS. Trimming removed 2 bases from V and 10 bases from J, with 11 bases in between. The CDR3 has 12 residues. The CDR3 region has the DNA TGTGCCAGCAGTGAAGGCCGGGGGCGAGCTTTCTTT. Protein product: CASSEGRGRAFF.

The gene calls are TRBV29-1 and TRBJ1-1; TRBD1 is a possible D gene (5 bases). The germline V gene encodes CDR1 SQVTM and CDR2 ANQGSEA. The CDR3 is 14 residues long. V was trimmed by 4 bases and J by 4 bases, leaving 16 bases between them. CDR3 sequence (DNA): TGCAGCGTTGGACGCGGGGTTAGGGGCACTGAAGCTTTCTTT. Protein product: CSVGRGVRGTEAFF.

The chain links TRBV7-2 to TRBJ2-7, with D perhaps matching TRBD1 or TRBD2 (5 bases each). Germline values: CDR1 SGHTA, CDR2 FQGNSA. V dropped 5 bases and J dropped 7 bases, with 24 bases sitting between them. CDR3 length equals 16 residues. The CDR3 spells CASSQPWDGKVREQYF. The CDR3 nucleotides are TGTGCCAGCAGCCAACCCTGGGACGGAAAAGTACGGGAGCAGTACTTC.

The rearrangement uses TRBV23-1 and TRBJ2-2; no firm D call. TRBV23-1 is labeled an ORF, and its function is uncertain. Deletions cut 4 bases from V and 1 base from J, with 13 bases between. The CDR3 loop spans 16 amino acids. Here the CDR3 DNA reads TGCGCCAGCAGTCCTAAGGGATCCTGGAACACCGGGGAGCTGTTTTTT. This encodes CASSPKGSWNTGELFF.

The V gene is TRBV18, the J gene TRBJ1-3; D gene unclear. CDR1 and CDR2 from the germline V gene are KGHSH and LQKENI. Trimming took 3 bases from V and 3 from J, leaving 9 bases between them. This CDR3 comprises 14 residues. In nucleotides, the CDR3 is TGTGCCAGCTCACCTAAAAATTATGGAAACACCATATATTTT. Translated: CASSPKNYGNTIYF. The complete variable domain, with remaining parts taken from reference TRBV18 and TRBJ1-3, reads NAGVMQNPRHLVRRRGQEARLRCSPMKGHSHVYWYRQLPEEGLKFMVYLQKENIIDESGMPKERFSAEFPKEGPSILRIQQVVRGDSAAYFCASSPKNYGNTIYFGEGSWLTVV.

This clone has only one observation. J is TRBJ2-7 and V is TRBV6-5; D gene uncertain. V lost 6 bases and J 3 bases, leaving 9 bases between the germline ends. The CDR3 has 12 amino acids. Per the germline V gene, CDR1 is MNHEY and CDR2 is SVGAGI. The CDR3 region has the DNA TGTGCCAGCAGCCAAAACAGCTACGAGCAGTACTTC. Its protein is CASSQNSYEQYF.